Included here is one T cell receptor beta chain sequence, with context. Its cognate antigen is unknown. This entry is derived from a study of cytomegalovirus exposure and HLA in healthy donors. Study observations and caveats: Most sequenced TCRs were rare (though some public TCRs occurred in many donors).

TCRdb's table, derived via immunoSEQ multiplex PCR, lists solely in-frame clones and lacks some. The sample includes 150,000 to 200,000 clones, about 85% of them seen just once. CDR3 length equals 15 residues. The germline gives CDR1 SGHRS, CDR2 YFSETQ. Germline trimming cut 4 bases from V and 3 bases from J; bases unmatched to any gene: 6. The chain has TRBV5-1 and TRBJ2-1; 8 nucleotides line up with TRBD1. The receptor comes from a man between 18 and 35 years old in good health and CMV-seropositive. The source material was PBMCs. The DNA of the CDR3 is TGCGCCAGCAGCATAGGACAGGGCTACTACAATGAGCAGTTCTTC. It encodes CASSIGQGYYNEQFF.